This T cell receptor (beta chain) was sequenced in a study of cytomegalovirus exposure and HLA in healthy donors. The PCR ran on 60 Vbeta and 13 Jbeta primers. Measured with immunoSEQ multiplex PCR; TCRdb has only the in-frame clones, and not every one. The repertoire has 150,000 to 200,000 clones, approximately 80% of them found once; the top ten carry 2% to 2.5%. Study-level points and caveats: The classifier was said to identify cytomegalovirus status with high specificity and sensitivity.

Note on this clone: Antigen specificity is unknown.

Germline loops: CDR1 KGHSH, CDR2 LQKENI. Trimming cost V 0 bases and J 1 base, with 7 bases left between them. There are 15 residues in the CDR3. Specimen: PBMCs. The TCR was taken from a man aged 50-59 years in good health and CMV-seropositive. The gene calls are TRBV18 and TRBJ2-1; D perhaps matches TRBD2 (5 bases). The CDR3 region is CASSPPDWSYNEQFF. The CDR3 bases are TGTGCCAGCTCACCACCGGACTGGTCCTACAATGAGCAGTTCTTC.